The subject of this entry is one TCR beta chain. V gave up 4 bases and J gave up 7 bases, with 8 bases separating them. The CDR3 runs to 12 residues. In germline, CDR1 is SEHNR, CDR2 FQNEAQ (reference sequence). Per the study methods: Amplification from reference gene primers served as the basis for estimated nucleated cell counts. Data came from immunoSEQ multiplex PCR; TCRdb stores just in-frame clones and leaves some out. D and trimming were read from the DNA, whereas the V and J calls and clone size are those reported in that table. The repertoire holds fewer than 400,000 clones, roughly 86% seen once, with about 1.8% in the top ten. Which cohort a participant joined came from the clinical history participants gave. Symptom resolution, clearance, or two negative PCRs marked donors in Cohort 3 as recovered. The sample originates from a study of blood T cell repertoires in COVID-19. The wider study: The analysed material was cDNA or gDNA that came from T cells, B-cell-depleted T cells, or PBMCs.

The chain has TRBV7-9 and TRBJ1-5, with D maybe TRBD1 (5 bases). Sequenced sample: PBMCs or T cells enriched from blood (not recorded which). The source of this sequence is a woman between 25 and 40 years old who had recovered from COVID-19. The CDR3 bases are TGTGCCAGCAGCTCAGGGTTCCAGCCCCAGCATTTT. This codes for CASSSGFQPQHF.